These 30 T cell receptor beta chains were all obtained from the same sample, sequenced in a study of multiple sclerosis patients with progressive multifocal leukoencephalopathy. Libraries were prepared by immunoSEQ multiplex PCR; TCRdb keeps only in-frame clonotypes and omits some of them. The profile shows fewer than 40,000 clones, about 89% of them singletons. Described time point: before natalizumab initiation. The specimen sequenced was PBMCs. The origin of the receptors is a human donor with multiple sclerosis.

The V and J genes are TRBV27 and TRBJ2-2; 14 bases line up with TRBD2. CDR1 and CDR2 from the germline V gene are MNHEY and SMNVEV (reference sequence). The CDR3 length is 20 residues. The V segment lost 7 bases and the J segment 6 bases; nucleotides outside the gene matches: 19. In DNA, the CDR3 is TGTGCCAGCAAGATGGGGGGAGGACCGACTAGCGGGAGGGTCGCCGGGGAGCTGTTTTTT. This translates into CASKMGGGPTSGRVAGELFF.

V gene TRBV19 combines with J gene TRBJ1-1; D is unresolved. The germline V gene encodes CDR1 LNHDA and CDR2 SQIVND (reference sequence). V shed 3 bases and J shed 1 base, with 9 bases lying between them. This CDR3 region has 14 residues. CDR3 coding DNA: TGTGCCAGTAGTATTGCAGGAACGAACACTGAAGCTTTCTTT. Its protein is CASSIAGTNTEAFF.

The V call is TRBV19, the J call TRBJ2-1; no reliable D call. This CDR3 is 12 amino acids long. V lost 3 bases to trimming and J lost 5 bases, with 5 bases between them. Germline V gene data show CDR1 as LNHDA and CDR2 as SQIVND (reference sequence). The CDR3 protein is CASSIPNNEQFF. CDR3 sequence (DNA): TGTGCCAGTAGTATCCCCAACAATGAGCAGTTCTTC.

The CDR3: CASSLYTGVGTEAFF. CDR3 DNA: TGTGCCAGCAGCTTATATACAGGGGTTGGGACTGAAGCTTTCTTT. J is TRBJ1-1 and V is TRBV7-2, with 7 nucleotides matching TRBD1. J lost 5 bases, V lost 2 bases, and 8 bases had no gene match. Per the germline V gene, CDR1 is SGHTA and CDR2 is FQGNSA. The CDR3 length is 15 residues. Full variable domain (missing parts from reference TRBV7-2 and TRBJ1-1): GAGVSQSPSNKVTEKGKDVELRCDPISGHTALYWYRQSLGQGLEFLIYFQGNSAPDKSGLPSDRFSAERTGGSVSTLTIQRTQQEDSAVYLCASSLYTGVGTEAFFGQGTRLTVV.

DNA of the CDR3: TGTGCCAGCTCCCTCGGGCCCCGGGGGTCTGAAGCTTTCTTT. This sequence encodes CASSLGPRGSEAFF. The rearrangement links TRBV18 to TRBJ1-1, with D possibly TRBD1 on 5 matching bases. CDR3 length equals 14 residues. V was trimmed by 6 bases and J by 6 bases, leaving 17 bases between them. Germline assignment: CDR1 KGHSH and CDR2 LQKENI.

The V call is TRBV4-3, the J call TRBJ2-7; TRBD2 agrees at 9 bases. The CDR3 contains 14 residues. The V segment lost 3 bases and the J segment 7 bases; nucleotides outside the gene matches: 7. Germline loops: CDR1 LGHNA, CDR2 YSLEER. The CDR3 DNA follows: TGCGCCAGCAGCCAGGCGGGAGGGTCCTGGGAGCAGTACTTC. This sequence encodes CASSQAGGSWEQYF.

This rearrangement joins TRBV4-3 to TRBJ2-2; TRBD2 matches at 9 bases. After removal of 0 bases from V and 1 base from J, the junction contained 3 bases not matched to a gene. Germline CDR1 reads LGHNA; CDR2 reads YSLEER. CDR3 length equals 17 residues. The CDR3 coding sequence is TGCGCCAGCAGCCAAGATTTACTAGCGGGGAACACCGGGGAGCTGTTTTTT. Its translation: CASSQDLLAGNTGELFF.

A remark on this clone: Its ends do not fully match the called genes, so a read error is possible. The J gene is TRBJ2-1, the V gene TRBV7-7; D is ambiguous. The germline V gene has CDR1 SSHAT and CDR2 FNYEAQ (reference sequence). This CDR3 comprises 13 residues. The CDR3 DNA is TGTGCTAGCAGCTTAGGATCCAGGCAGGAGCAGTTCTTC. Translating it yields CASSLGSRQEQFF.

The chain combines TRBV7-8 with TRBJ2-7, with unresolved D. The CDR3 is 13 residues long. Germline assignment: CDR1 SGHVS and CDR2 FQNEAQ. Trimming took 5 bases from V and 2 from J, leaving 10 bases between them. CDR3 DNA: TGTGCCAGCAGCCCGAGTGTCCCCTACGAGCAGTACTTC. Its protein product is CASSPSVPYEQYF.

This chain links TRBV2 with TRBJ1-2; D not resolved. This CDR3 spans 15 amino acids. Between the trimmed V and J ends, which lost 7 bases and 2 bases, there was a span of 17 bases. Per germline, CDR1 SNHLY and CDR2 FYNNEI. The CDR3 spells CASTVKGAGNYGYTF. The CDR3 nucleotides read TGTGCCAGCACCGTGAAGGGAGCGGGAAACTATGGCTACACCTTC.

A note on this clone: At the DNA level, this CDR3 is encoded by other sequences in the same sample as well. The CDR3 spells CASSRDRGQNEQYF. CDR3 bases: TGTGCCAGCAGTAGGGACAGGGGGCAGAACGAGCAGTACTTC. The J gene is TRBJ2-7, the V gene TRBV7-2; 12 nucleotides agree with TRBD1. With V trimmed by 6 bases and J by 5 bases, 5 bases remained unmatched. Germline CDR1 and CDR2: SGHTA and FQGNSA. This CDR3 region has 14 residues. Combining the CDR3 with reference TRBV7-2 and TRBJ2-7 gives the whole variable domain GAGVSQSPSNKVTEKGKDVELRCDPISGHTALYWYRQSLGQGLEFLIYFQGNSAPDKSGLPSDRFSAERTGGSVSTLTIQRTQQEDSAVYLCASSRDRGQNEQYFGPGTRLTVT.

The rearrangement uses TRBV5-1 and TRBJ1-1; D not resolved. Per the germline V gene, CDR1 is SGHRS and CDR2 is YFSETQ. The CDR3 contains 14 residues. V was trimmed by 0 bases and J by 4 bases, leaving 10 bases between them. The CDR3 loop is CASSLDMAATEAFF. The CDR3 DNA follows: TGCGCCAGCAGCTTGGACATGGCGGCCACTGAAGCTTTCTTT.

For the CDR3, the DNA is TGTGCCAGCTCACCATCGAGGTGGGGCAAGGGCTATGGCTACACCTTC. As protein: CASSPSRWGKGYGYTF. This chain connects TRBV18 to TRBJ1-2; a weak D match, TRBD1 (5 bases). Trimming left V 2 bases short and J 4 bases short, with 17 bases between. This CDR3 contains 16 residues. Per the germline V gene, CDR1 is KGHSH and CDR2 is LQKENI.

This chain joins TRBV6-1 and TRBJ1-1; D gene unclear. The germline V and J ends were trimmed by 2 bases and 3 bases, with 1 base remaining between them. The CDR3 covers 11 residues. The germline CDR1 and CDR2 sequences are MNHNS and SASEGT. CDR3 sequence reads: CASSEYTEAFF. The CDR3 nucleotides are TGTGCCAGCAGTGAATACACTGAAGCTTTCTTT.

CDR3 in amino acids: CASISKGTNEKLFF. CDR3 DNA: TGTGCCAGCATTTCCAAAGGGACTAATGAAAAACTGTTTTTT. V and J are TRBV6-6 and TRBJ1-4; D not certain. The CDR3 contains 14 residues. Germline CDR1 reads MNHNY; CDR2 reads SVGAGI (reference sequence). V was clipped by 7 bases and J by 2 bases, with 11 bases between them.

This clone was recorded only once. The rearrangement uses TRBV7-6 and TRBJ1-1; 9 bases agree with TRBD1. J gave up 4 bases and V 4 bases, and 7 bases lay outside the gene matches. The CDR3 is 15 amino acids. From germline, CDR1 is SGHVS and CDR2 FNYEAQ. In nucleotides, the CDR3 is TGTGCCAGCAGCTCCGGGACAGGGACGATCACTGAAGCTTTCTTT. Protein sequence: CASSSGTGTITEAFF. Full variable domain (remainder filled in from reference TRBV7-6 and TRBJ1-1): GAGVSQSPRYKVTKRGQDVALRCDPISGHVSLYWYRQALGQGPEFLTYFNYEAQQDKSGLPNDRFSAERPEGSISTLTIQRTEQRDSAMYRCASSSGTGTITEAFFGQGTRLTVV.

The rearrangement links TRBV18 to TRBJ1-5; D gene ambiguous. Germline CDR1 is KGHSH and CDR2 is LQKENI. Between the trimmed V and J ends, which lost 1 base and 3 bases, there was a span of 10 bases. The CDR3 extends over 15 amino acids. CDR3 region: CASSPQASPNQPQHF. The CDR3, as DNA: TGTGCCAGCTCACCACAGGCCAGTCCCAATCAGCCCCAGCATTTT.

The chain is built from TRBV6-1 and TRBJ2-1; the D is unclear. CDR3 size: 15 residues. Germline loops: CDR1 MNHNS, CDR2 SASEGT. The V gene lost 8 bases and the J gene lost 1 base, with 15 bases spanning the gap. CDR3 sequence reads: CASRFGGESYNEQFF. CDR3 DNA sequence: TGTGCCAGCCGGTTTGGCGGAGAGTCCTACAATGAGCAGTTCTTC.

This chain connects TRBV6-1 to TRBJ2-7; D call uncertain. Trimming stripped 3 bases from V and 1 base from J, with 13 bases between. Per the germline V gene, CDR1 is MNHNS and CDR2 is SASEGT. The CDR3 length is 15 residues. The CDR3 loop reads CASSDYLQISYEQYF. The CDR3 nucleotides read TGTGCCAGCAGTGATTATTTGCAGATATCCTACGAGCAGTACTTC.

The chain links TRBV5-5 to TRBJ2-7; D not resolved. The CDR3 totals 15 residues. Germline V gene data show CDR1 as SGHKS and CDR2 as YYEKEE (reference sequence). Trimming removed 3 bases from V and 2 bases from J, with 15 bases in between. The CDR3 sequence: CASSYSPSRTYEQYF. Written as DNA, the CDR3 is TGTGCCAGCAGCTACAGCCCTTCCCGGACCTACGAGCAGTACTTC.

CDR3 DNA sequence: TGTGCCAGTAGGCAGACAACTCTCGCGAACACCGGGGAGCTGTTTTTT. Translating gives CASRQTTLANTGELFF. This chain connects TRBV19 to TRBJ2-2; D gene uncertain. V dropped 6 bases and J dropped 0 bases, with 14 bases sitting between them. The V gene's germline CDR1 is LNHDA and CDR2 SQIVND (reference sequence). The CDR3 is made up of 16 amino acids.

The count of this clone is one. The chain joins TRBV6-5 to TRBJ1-1; D not certain. From germline, CDR1 is MNHEY and CDR2 SVGAGI. The length of the CDR3 is 13 residues. The V gene lost 5 bases and the J gene lost 8 bases, with 15 bases spanning the gap. The CDR3 here is CASSVREGVEAFF. CDR3 nucleotide sequence: TGTGCCAGCAGTGTCCGAGAGGGCGTGGAAGCTTTCTTT.

The V call is TRBV5-6, the J call TRBJ2-1; D gene ambiguous. V was trimmed by 0 bases and J by 7 bases, leaving 8 bases between them. This CDR3 region has 13 residues. The germline V gene has CDR1 SGHDT and CDR2 YYEEEE. In nucleotides, the CDR3 is TGTGCCAGCAGCTTGGAACTCTTAAATGAGCAGTTCTTC. Encoded protein: CASSLELLNEQFF.

V is TRBV19 and J is TRBJ2-1; D is uncertain. The CDR3 contains 16 residues. Germline V CDR1 and CDR2: LNHDA, SQIVND (reference sequence). V was trimmed by 5 bases and J by 1 base, leaving 15 bases between them. DNA of the CDR3: TGTGCCAGTAGTGGCGTAAGGGCACAATCCTACAATGAGCAGTTCTTC. It is translated as CASSGVRAQSYNEQFF.

The V call is TRBV20-1, the J call TRBJ2-1; 8 nucleotides line up with TRBD2. V dropped 3 bases and J dropped 14; count of bases not matched to a gene: 6. The CDR3 has 11 residues. Per germline, CDR1 DFQATT and CDR2 SNEGSKA (reference sequence). The CDR3 DNA is TGCAGTGCTAGTAGCGGGAACAGGGAGTTCTTC. Residues: CSASSGNREFF.

The J gene is TRBJ2-7, the V gene TRBV28; 7 bases align to TRBD1. The trim removed 7 bases at V and 2 bases at J, leaving 11 bases unmatched. CDR3 length equals 15 residues. Germline V gene sequence: CDR1 MDHEN, CDR2 SYDVKM. The CDR3 nucleotides are TGTGCCAGCAATAAACCCGGGACAGCTACCTACGAGCAGTACTTC. It translates to CASNKPGTATYEQYF.

The chain couples TRBV6-1 to TRBJ1-5; weak D call: TRBD1 (5 bases). V was trimmed by 5 bases and J by 9 bases, leaving 8 bases between them. The germline CDR1 and CDR2 sequences are MNHNS and SASEGT. The CDR3 runs 11 residues. This CDR3 reads CASSYGAPQHF. The DNA for the CDR3 is TGTGCCAGCAGTTACGGGGCGCCCCAGCATTTT.

The chain is built from TRBV19 and TRBJ2-1; D remains ambiguous. This CDR3 comprises 14 residues. Germline lookup yields CDR1 LNHDA and CDR2 SQIVND (reference sequence). The V gene lost 0 bases and the J gene lost 3 bases, with 6 bases spanning the gap. DNA for the CDR3: TGTGCCAGTAGTATAGATTACGGCTACAATGAGCAGTTCTTC. Translating it yields CASSIDYGYNEQFF.

The J gene is TRBJ2-3, the V gene TRBV29-1; D may be TRBD2 (6 bases). The CDR3 length is 15 residues. Germline CDR1 and CDR2: SQVTM and ANQGSEA. V was shortened by 4 bases and J by 0 bases, with 14 bases between the two germline ends. The CDR3 sequence: CSVVGGGSSTDTQYF. CDR3 bases: TGCAGCGTTGTGGGGGGTGGGAGTAGCACAGATACGCAGTATTTT.

This rearrangement joins TRBV6-5 to TRBJ2-7, with 7 bases identical to TRBD2. The trim removed 5 bases at V and 5 bases at J, leaving 6 bases unmatched. The germline CDR1 and CDR2 sequences are MNHEY and SVGAGI. The CDR3 sequence is 13 residues long. CDR3 sequence (DNA): TGTGCCAGCAGTGGGGGAGGGGCCCACGAGCAGTACTTC. This codes for CASSGGGAHEQYF.